Presented here are 27 T cell receptor beta chains from one specimen sequenced in a study of blood T cell repertoires in COVID-19. TCRdb's table, derived via immunoSEQ multiplex PCR, lists solely in-frame clones and lacks some. The data contain hundreds of thousands of clones, 85% to 90% of them seen just once; the ten biggest clones take up roughly 0.92%. Sequencing input: peripheral blood. The origin of the receptors is a man in his late teens or twenties with COVID-19, enrolled during active disease.

This clone was seen a few times. The chain uses TRBV11-1 and TRBJ2-7; TRBD2 matches at 7 bases. With V trimmed by 4 bases and J by 7 bases, 10 bases remained unmatched. Germline V gene data show CDR1 as SGHAT and CDR2 as FQDESV (reference sequence). The CDR3 has 14 residues. This chain's CDR3 is CASSSAGRGWEQYF. The CDR3 DNA follows: TGTGCCAGCAGCTCAGCGGGAAGGGGATGGGAGCAGTACTTC.

This chain links TRBV6-5 with TRBJ2-4, with a weak D call TRBD1 (5 bases). Looked up from germline, CDR1 is MNHEY and CDR2 is SVGAGI. V dropped 0 bases and J dropped 8 bases, with 11 bases sitting between them. The CDR3 length is 14 residues. The chain's CDR3 is CASSYSIRGDIQYF. Written as DNA, the CDR3 is TGTGCCAGCAGTTACTCGATAAGGGGTGACATTCAGTACTTC.

The chain links TRBV5-4 to TRBJ1-4; 10 nucleotides line up with TRBD1. The J segment lost 5 bases and the V segment lost 4 bases, leaving 2 bases of the junction unmatched. Germline V gene lookup returns CDR1 SGHNT and CDR2 YYREEE (reference sequence). The CDR3 consists of 14 residues. The CDR3 region has the DNA TGTGCCAGCAGCCTGGACAGGGGGAATGAAAAACTGTTTTTT. It translates to CASSLDRGNEKLFF.

V is TRBV19 and J is TRBJ2-7; no reliable D call. The CDR3 has 13 amino acids. Germline CDR1 LNHDA, CDR2 SQIVND (reference sequence). V lost 1 base, J lost 2 bases, and 6 bases lay in between. The CDR3 sequence: CASSIGPAYEQYF. The DNA for the CDR3 is TGTGCCAGTAGTATAGGGCCAGCCTACGAGCAGTACTTC. The full variable domain, in which reference TRBV19 and TRBJ2-7 provide the parts outside the CDR3, is DGGITQSPKYLFRKEGQNVTLSCEQNLNHDAMYWYRQDPGQGLRLIYYSQIVNDFQKGDIAEGYSVSREKKESFPLTVTSAQKNPTAFYLCASSIGPAYEQYFGPGTRLTVT.

V and J are TRBV19 and TRBJ2-1; 11 bases match TRBD1. The trim removed 5 bases at V and 3 bases at J, leaving 6 bases unmatched. This CDR3 has 16 amino acids. Germline CDR1 reads LNHDA; CDR2 reads SQIVND (reference sequence). As DNA, the CDR3 is TGTGCCAGTAGTCCCCGGACAGGGGGCCGCTACAATGAGCAGTTCTTC. Encoded protein: CASSPRTGGRYNEQFF.

The V call is TRBV6-5, the J call TRBJ2-3, with 8 bases that match TRBD1. V shed 6 bases, J shed 2 bases, and the junction held 7 bases outside the gene matches. This CDR3 is 15 amino acids long. Germline V gene data show CDR1 as MNHEY and CDR2 as SVGAGI. The CDR3, as DNA: TGTGCCAGCAGACTGACAGGGGTCCCCACAGATACGCAGTATTTT. Protein sequence: CASRLTGVPTDTQYF.

This clone appeared a single time. V gene TRBV5-1 combines with J gene TRBJ1-2; 12 nucleotides line up with TRBD1. Germline CDR1 SGHRS, CDR2 YFSETQ. The CDR3 loop spans 16 amino acids. Unmatched junction bases numbered 12, after V lost 4 bases and J lost 8 bases. CDR3 in amino acids: CASSPGTGQGARGYTF. As DNA, the CDR3 is TGCGCCAGCAGCCCCGGCACGGGACAGGGGGCGCGCGGCTACACCTTC.

V gene TRBV6-5 combines with J gene TRBJ1-1; 8 nucleotides align to TRBD1. Germline V lookup: CDR1 MNHEY, CDR2 SVGAGI. The V gene end was trimmed by 6 bases and the J gene end by 4 bases; junction bases not matched to a gene: 4. The CDR3 length is 13 residues. In DNA form, the CDR3 reads TGTGCCAGCAGAGGGACAGGTTTCACTGAAGCTTTCTTT. It is translated as CASRGTGFTEAFF.

This sequence joins TRBV25-1 and TRBJ2-5; tentative D call: TRBD1 (6 bases). V lost 0 bases to trimming and J lost 4 bases, with 12 bases between them. CDR1 MGHDK and CDR2 SYGVNS come from the germline V gene. This CDR3 contains 15 residues. In nucleotides, the CDR3 is TGTGCCAGCAGTGAATACGGGGTAGGGGGAGAGACCCAGTACTTC. Amino acid sequence: CASSEYGVGGETQYF.

The gene calls are TRBV29-1 and TRBJ2-1, with TRBD1 as a possible D gene (6 bases). The CDR3 is 13 amino acids. The germline CDR1 and CDR2 sequences are SQVTM and ANQGSEA. V gave up 6 bases and J gave up 0 bases, with 9 bases separating them. In nucleotides, the CDR3 is TGCAGCGTAAGAGGGGGCTCCTACAATGAGCAGTTCTTC. This codes for CSVRGGSYNEQFF.

V gene TRBV2 combines with J gene TRBJ2-3, with D possibly matching TRBD1 (6 bases). This CDR3 has 14 amino acids. Trimming took off 8 bases at V and 0 bases at J, with 12 bases between the two ends. CDR1 and CDR2 (germline): SNHLY, FYNNEI. CDR3 sequence reads: CASGVRGSTDTQYF. CDR3 nucleotide sequence: TGTGCCAGCGGAGTTAGGGGGAGCACAGATACGCAGTATTTT.

The rearrangement uses TRBV6-1 and TRBJ2-5, with D maybe TRBD2 (5 bases). V was shortened by 0 bases and J by 5 bases, with 16 bases between the two germline ends. CDR1 and CDR2 from the germline V gene are MNHNS and SASEGT. The CDR3 has 16 residues. The CDR3 region has the DNA TGTGCCAGCAGTGAAGCGCCCAGGTGGGGAGAGGAGACCCAGTACTTC. Translation: CASSEAPRWGEETQYF.

This sequence joins TRBV18 and TRBJ1-1, with D possibly matching TRBD1 (5 bases). V lost 3 bases and J 12 bases, leaving 14 bases between the germline ends. The CDR3 totals 12 residues. Germline V gene sequence: CDR1 KGHSH, CDR2 LQKENI. CDR3 sequence reads: CASSPLGGGTFF. The CDR3, as DNA: TGTGCCAGCTCACCCCTGGGCGGGGGGACTTTCTTT.

This sequence joins TRBV7-8 and TRBJ2-1, with 12 bases that match TRBD2. Germline loops: CDR1 SGHVS, CDR2 FQNEAQ. The CDR3 runs to 17 residues. J was trimmed by 5 bases and V by 2 bases; bases with no gene match: 7. CDR3 DNA sequence: TGTGCCAGCAGCTTAAAGACTAGCGGGAGTGTGGACAATGAGCAGTTCTTC. This codes for CASSLKTSGSVDNEQFF. Full variable domain (missing parts from reference TRBV7-8 and TRBJ2-1): GAGVSQSPRYKVAKRGQDVALRCDPISGHVSLFWYQQALGQGPEFLTYFQNEAQLDKSGLPSDRFFAERPEGSVSTLKIQRTQQEDSAVYLCASSLKTSGSVDNEQFFGPGTRLTVL.

The chain recombines TRBV5-1 with TRBJ2-5; the D is unclear. Trimming cost V 2 bases and J 4 bases, with 3 bases left between them. Germline CDR1 and CDR2: SGHRS and YFSETQ. The CDR3 sequence is 11 residues long. The CDR3 loop is CASSFGETQYF. CDR3 nucleotide sequence: TGCGCCAGCAGCTTCGGAGAGACCCAGTACTTC.

The CDR3 is CASSYINRDPNTEAFF. The DNA for the CDR3 is TGTGCCAGCAGTTACATAAACCGGGATCCGAACACTGAAGCTTTCTTT. The genes are TRBV6-5 and TRBJ1-1; D is ambiguous. This CDR3 comprises 16 residues. V gave up 2 bases and J gave up 1 base, with 14 bases separating them. Germline V gene lookup returns CDR1 MNHEY and CDR2 SVGAGI.

V is TRBV9 and J is TRBJ2-2; 7 bases are a match to TRBD1. The CDR3 extends over 15 amino acids. V lost 4 bases, J lost 6 bases, and 9 bases stayed unmatched. Germline lookup yields CDR1 SGDLS and CDR2 YYNGEE. The CDR3 nucleotides are TGTGCCAGCAGCAGAACAGGGGCGGAGGCCGGGGAGCTGTTTTTT. It is translated as CASSRTGAEAGELFF.

The genes are TRBV19 and TRBJ1-1; perhaps TRBD1 as D (6 bases). V was pared by 5 bases and J by 0 bases, with 16 bases between. Germline loops: CDR1 LNHDA, CDR2 SQIVND (reference sequence). The CDR3 contains 16 residues. The CDR3 is CASSPLQGFMNTEAFF. In nucleotides, the CDR3 is TGTGCCAGTAGTCCCCTACAGGGATTCATGAACACTGAAGCTTTCTTT.

The chain has TRBV11-2 and TRBJ2-1; the D gene is possibly TRBD2 (5 bases). V lost 3 bases, J lost 7 bases, and 7 bases lay in between. This CDR3 comprises 12 residues. The germline gives CDR1 SGHAT, CDR2 FQNNGV. For the CDR3, the DNA is TGTGCCAGCAGCTTTAGCGTAAATGAGCAGTTCTTC. It codes for CASSFSVNEQFF.

Here the CDR3 DNA reads TGTGCCAGCAGCCTGGATGCAGGCGACTATGGCTACACCTTC. As protein: CASSLDAGDYGYTF. V is TRBV5-4 and J is TRBJ1-2; D is uncertain. Trimming cost V 4 bases and J 3 bases, with 13 bases left between them. The CDR3 is made up of 14 amino acids. Per the germline V gene, CDR1 is SGHNT and CDR2 is YYREEE (reference sequence).

The chain joins TRBV24-1 to TRBJ2-6; D is perhaps TRBD2 (6 bases). CDR1 and CDR2 from the germline V gene are KGHDR and SFDVKD. The CDR3 has 13 residues. V dropped 12 bases and J dropped 3 bases, with 11 bases sitting between them. The CDR3: CAAGGFGANVLTF. The CDR3 DNA follows: TGTGCCGCAGGAGGGTTTGGGGCCAACGTCCTGACTTTC.

This chain connects TRBV6-1 to TRBJ1-1; D not certain. Deletions cut 2 bases from V and 4 bases from J, with 8 bases between. The CDR3 loop spans 13 amino acids. Germline V gene data show CDR1 as MNHNS and CDR2 as SASEGT. The CDR3 region is CASSELRGTEAFF. DNA of the CDR3: TGTGCCAGCAGTGAACTCCGGGGCACTGAAGCTTTCTTT.

The chain uses TRBV20-1 and TRBJ2-1, with 8 bases lining up with TRBD2. This CDR3 is built from 11 residues. Per the germline V gene, CDR1 is DFQATT and CDR2 is SNEGSKA (reference sequence). The trim removed 3 bases at V and 9 bases at J, leaving 1 base unmatched. DNA for the CDR3: TGCAGTGCTAGTAGCGGGACTGAGCAGTTCTTC. Protein: CSASSGTEQFF.

In this sample, this clone turned up a few times. Other DNA sequences in the same sample also yield this CDR3. This chain joins TRBV4-2 and TRBJ1-1, with D possibly being TRBD1 (6 bases). This CDR3 spans 14 amino acids. V was clipped by 1 base and J by 2 bases, with 8 bases between them. From germline, CDR1 is LGHNA and CDR2 YNFKEQ. Written as DNA, the CDR3 is TGTGCCAGCAGCCAAGTACAGGGCAACACTGAAGCTTTCTTT. Its protein is CASSQVQGNTEAFF.

The chain employs TRBV28 and TRBJ2-5; 8 bases fit TRBD1. Per the germline V gene, CDR1 is MDHEN and CDR2 is SYDVKM. V lost 7 bases to trimming and J lost 4 bases; unmatched junction nucleotides: 11. This CDR3 comprises 15 residues. The CDR3 loop is CASIPTRQGRETQYF. In DNA, the CDR3 is TGTGCCAGCATTCCTACCAGACAGGGGAGAGAGACCCAGTACTTC.

This chain connects TRBV6-5 to TRBJ1-2; TRBD1 is a possible D gene (6 bases). Germline V gene lookup returns CDR1 MNHEY and CDR2 SVGAGI. The V gene lost 0 bases and the J gene lost 3 bases, with 14 bases spanning the gap. The CDR3 has 16 residues. The CDR3 bases are TGTGCCAGCAGTTACTCGAAGGTTGGGGGCGACTATGGCTACACCTTC. This sequence encodes CASSYSKVGGDYGYTF.

The chain uses TRBV12-3 or TRBV12-4 and TRBJ2-7; D is unclear. The CDR3 is 13 residues long. The ends were cut back, 2 bases at V and 9 bases at J, with 14 bases in the middle. In DNA form, the CDR3 reads TGTGCCAGCAGTTTATCCCTTCTAGATGTGCAGTACTTC. Translation gives CASSLSLLDVQYF.